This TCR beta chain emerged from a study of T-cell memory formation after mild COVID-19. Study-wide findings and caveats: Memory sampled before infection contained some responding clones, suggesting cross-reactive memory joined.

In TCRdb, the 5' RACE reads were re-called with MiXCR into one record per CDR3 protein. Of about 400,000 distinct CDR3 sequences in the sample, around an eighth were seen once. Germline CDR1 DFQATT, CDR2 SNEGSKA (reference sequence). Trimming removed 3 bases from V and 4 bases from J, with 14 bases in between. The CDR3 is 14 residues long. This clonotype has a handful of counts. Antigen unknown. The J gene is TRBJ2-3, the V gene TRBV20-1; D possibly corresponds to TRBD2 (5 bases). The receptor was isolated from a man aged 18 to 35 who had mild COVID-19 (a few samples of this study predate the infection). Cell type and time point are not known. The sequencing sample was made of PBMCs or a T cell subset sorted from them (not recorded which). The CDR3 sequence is CSASAGGGSDTQYF. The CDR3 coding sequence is TGCAGTGCTAGTGCGGGCGGCGGCTCAGATACGCAGTATTTT.